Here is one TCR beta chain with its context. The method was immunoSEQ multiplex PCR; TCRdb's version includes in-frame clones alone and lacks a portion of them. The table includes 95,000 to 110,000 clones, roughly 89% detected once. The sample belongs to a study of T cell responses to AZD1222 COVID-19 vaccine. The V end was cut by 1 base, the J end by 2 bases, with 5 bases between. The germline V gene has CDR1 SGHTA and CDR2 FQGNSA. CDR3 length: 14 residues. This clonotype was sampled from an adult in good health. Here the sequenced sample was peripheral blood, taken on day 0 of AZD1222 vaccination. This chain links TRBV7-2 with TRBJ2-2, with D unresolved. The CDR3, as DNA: TGTGCCAGCAGCTTAGTACTAAACACCGGGGAGCTGTTTTTT. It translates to CASSLVLNTGELFF.